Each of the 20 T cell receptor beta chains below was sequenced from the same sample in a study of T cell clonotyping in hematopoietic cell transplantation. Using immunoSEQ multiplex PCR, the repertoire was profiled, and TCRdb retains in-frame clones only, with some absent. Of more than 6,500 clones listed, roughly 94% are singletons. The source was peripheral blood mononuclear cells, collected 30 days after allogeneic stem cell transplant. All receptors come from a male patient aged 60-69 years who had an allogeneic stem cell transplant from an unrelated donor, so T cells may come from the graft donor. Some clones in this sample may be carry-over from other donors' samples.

The CDR3 coding sequence is TGTGCCATCAGACCGAGGACAGACTCCTACGAGCAGTACTTC. Translated, it gives CAIRPRTDSYEQYF. This sequence joins TRBV10-3 and TRBJ2-7; possible D gene TRBD1, 6 bases. This CDR3 contains 14 residues. The germline V gene encodes CDR1 ENHRY and CDR2 SYGVKD. The V end lost 6 bases, the J end lost 0 bases, and 12 bases lay between the germline ends.

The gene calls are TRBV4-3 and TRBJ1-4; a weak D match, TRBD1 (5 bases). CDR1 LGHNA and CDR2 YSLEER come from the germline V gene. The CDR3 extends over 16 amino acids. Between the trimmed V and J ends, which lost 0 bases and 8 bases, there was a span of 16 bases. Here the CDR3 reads CASSQDIARVVEKLFF. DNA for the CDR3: TGCGCCAGCAGCCAAGATATCGCCAGGGTTGTGGAAAAACTGTTTTTT.

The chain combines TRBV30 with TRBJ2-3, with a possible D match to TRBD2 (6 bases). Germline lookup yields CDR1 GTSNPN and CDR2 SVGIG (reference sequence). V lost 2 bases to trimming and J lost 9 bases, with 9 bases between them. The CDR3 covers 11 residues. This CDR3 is CAWSRGSTQYF. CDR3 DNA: TGTGCCTGGAGTCGGGGGAGCACGCAGTATTTT. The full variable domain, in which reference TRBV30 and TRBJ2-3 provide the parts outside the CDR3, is SQTIHQWPATLVQPVGSPLSLECTVEGTSNPNLYWYRQAAGRGLQLLFYSVGIGQISSEVPQNLSASRPQDRQFILSSKKLLLSDSGFYLCAWSRGSTQYFGPGTRLTVL.

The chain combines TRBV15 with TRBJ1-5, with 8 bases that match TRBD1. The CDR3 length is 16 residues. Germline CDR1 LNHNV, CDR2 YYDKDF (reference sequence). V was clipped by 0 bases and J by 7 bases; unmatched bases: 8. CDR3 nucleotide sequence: TGTGCCACCAGCAGAGATTGGACAGGGCTAAGCCAGCCCCAGCATTTT. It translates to CATSRDWTGLSQPQHF.

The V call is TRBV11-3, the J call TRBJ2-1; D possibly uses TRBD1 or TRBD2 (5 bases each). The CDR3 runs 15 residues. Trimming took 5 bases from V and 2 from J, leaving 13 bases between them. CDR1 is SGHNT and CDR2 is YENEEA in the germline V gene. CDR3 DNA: TGTGCCAGCAGCGAGGGACCGTCAACCTACAATGAGCAGTTCTTC. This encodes CASSEGPSTYNEQFF. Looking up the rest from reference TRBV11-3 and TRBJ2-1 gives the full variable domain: EAGVVQSPRYKIIEKKQPVAFWCNPISGHNTLYWYLQNLGQGPELLIRYENEEAVDDSQLPKDRFSAERLKGVDSTLKIQPAELGDSAVYLCASSEGPSTYNEQFFGPGTRLTVL.

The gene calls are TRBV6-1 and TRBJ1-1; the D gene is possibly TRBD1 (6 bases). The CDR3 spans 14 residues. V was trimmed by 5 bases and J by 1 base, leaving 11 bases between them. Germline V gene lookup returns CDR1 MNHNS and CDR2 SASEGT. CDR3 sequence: CASSHGTPNTEAFF. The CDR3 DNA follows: TGTGCCAGCAGTCACGGGACACCGAACACTGAAGCTTTCTTT.

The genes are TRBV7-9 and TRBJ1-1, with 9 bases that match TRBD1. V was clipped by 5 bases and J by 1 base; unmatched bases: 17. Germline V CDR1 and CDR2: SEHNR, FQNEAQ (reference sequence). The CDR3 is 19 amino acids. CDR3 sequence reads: CASSRLMVTGGIGNTEAFF. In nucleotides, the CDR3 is TGTGCCAGCAGCCGTCTGATGGTCACAGGGGGCATCGGGAACACTGAAGCTTTCTTT.

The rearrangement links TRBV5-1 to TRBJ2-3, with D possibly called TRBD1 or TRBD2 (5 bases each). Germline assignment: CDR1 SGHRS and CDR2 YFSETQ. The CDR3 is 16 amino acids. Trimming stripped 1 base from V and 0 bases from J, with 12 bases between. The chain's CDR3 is CASSLWGTHSTDTQYF. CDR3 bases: TGCGCCAGCAGCTTGTGGGGGACGCACAGCACAGATACGCAGTATTTT.

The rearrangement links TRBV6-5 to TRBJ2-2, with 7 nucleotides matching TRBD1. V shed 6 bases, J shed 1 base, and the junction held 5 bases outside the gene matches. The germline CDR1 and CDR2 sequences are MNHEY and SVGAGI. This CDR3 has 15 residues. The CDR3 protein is CASRWTGLNTGELFF. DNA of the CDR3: TGTGCCAGCAGATGGACAGGATTGAACACCGGGGAGCTGTTTTTT.

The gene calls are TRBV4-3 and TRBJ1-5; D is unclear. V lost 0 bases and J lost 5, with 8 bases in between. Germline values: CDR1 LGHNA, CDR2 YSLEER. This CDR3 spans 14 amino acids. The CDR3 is CASSQDRTDQPQHF. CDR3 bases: TGCGCCAGCAGCCAAGATCGTACGGATCAGCCCCAGCATTTT.

For the CDR3, the DNA is TGTGCCAGTAAAGCGGGGGACAGGGGCTACGAGCAGTACTTC. This sequence encodes CASKAGDRGYEQYF. This chain links TRBV19 with TRBJ2-7; 10 nucleotides agree with TRBD1. CDR3 length: 14 amino acids. Trimming removed 7 bases from V and 3 bases from J; junction bases left unmatched: 6. In germline, CDR1 is LNHDA, CDR2 SQIVND (reference sequence).

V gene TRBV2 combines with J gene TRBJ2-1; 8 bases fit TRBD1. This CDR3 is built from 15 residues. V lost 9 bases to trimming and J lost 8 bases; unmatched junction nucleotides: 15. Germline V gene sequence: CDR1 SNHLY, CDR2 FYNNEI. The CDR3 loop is CASFARTGSFYEQFF. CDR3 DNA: TGTGCCAGTTTCGCAAGGACAGGGTCGTTCTATGAGCAGTTCTTC.

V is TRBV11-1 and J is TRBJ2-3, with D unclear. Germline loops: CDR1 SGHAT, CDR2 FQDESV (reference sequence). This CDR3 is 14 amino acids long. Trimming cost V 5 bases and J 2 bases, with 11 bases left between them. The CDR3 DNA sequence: TGTGCCAGCAGCGACCTATACGACACAGATACGCAGTATTTT. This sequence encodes CASSDLYDTDTQYF. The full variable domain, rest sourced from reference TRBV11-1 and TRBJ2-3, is EAEVAQSPRYKITEKSQAVAFWCDPISGHATLYWYRQILGQGPELLVQFQDESVVDDSQLPKDRFSAERLKGVDSTLKIQPAELGDSAMYLCASSDLYDTDTQYFGPGTRLTVL.

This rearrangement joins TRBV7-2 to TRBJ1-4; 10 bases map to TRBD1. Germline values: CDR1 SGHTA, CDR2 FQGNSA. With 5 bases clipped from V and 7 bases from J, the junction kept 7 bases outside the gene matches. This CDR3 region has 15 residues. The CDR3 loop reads CASSPTGGKLEKLFF. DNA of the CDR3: TGTGCCAGCAGCCCGACAGGGGGCAAACTTGAAAAACTGTTTTTT.

DNA for the CDR3: TGTGCCAGCAGCGTAGACGGAAGCTATGGCTACACCTTC. Translation gives CASSVDGSYGYTF. The chain couples TRBV9 to TRBJ1-2; D call uncertain. The CDR3 contains 13 residues. The V and J ends lost 0 bases and 4 bases respectively, with 7 bases between them. Germline V gene sequence: CDR1 SGDLS, CDR2 YYNGEE.

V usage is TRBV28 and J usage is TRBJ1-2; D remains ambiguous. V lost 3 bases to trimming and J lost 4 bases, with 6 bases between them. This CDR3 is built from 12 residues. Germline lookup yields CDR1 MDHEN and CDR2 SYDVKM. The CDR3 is CASSLVLYGYTF. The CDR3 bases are TGTGCCAGCAGTTTGGTGCTCTATGGCTACACCTTC.

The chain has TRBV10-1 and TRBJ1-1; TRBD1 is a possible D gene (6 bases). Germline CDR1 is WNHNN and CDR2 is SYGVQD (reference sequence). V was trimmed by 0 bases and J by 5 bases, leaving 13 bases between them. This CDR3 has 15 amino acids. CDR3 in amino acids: CASSESGGFWTEAFF. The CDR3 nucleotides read TGCGCCAGCAGTGAGTCAGGGGGGTTTTGGACTGAAGCTTTCTTT.

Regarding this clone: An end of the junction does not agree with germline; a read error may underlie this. CDR3 sequence: CASRYSNEQFF. The CDR3 bases are TGTGCCAGCAGGTACTCAAATGAGCAGTTCTTC. The chain has TRBV6-5 and TRBJ2-1, with D unresolved. The CDR3 has 11 amino acids. Germline V gives CDR1 MNHEY, CDR2 SVGAGI.

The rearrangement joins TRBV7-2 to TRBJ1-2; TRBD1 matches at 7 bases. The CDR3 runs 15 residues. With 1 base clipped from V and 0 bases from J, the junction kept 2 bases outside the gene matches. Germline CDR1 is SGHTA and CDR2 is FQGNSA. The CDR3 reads CASSLGQGANYGYTF. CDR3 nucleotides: TGTGCCAGCAGCTTAGGACAGGGAGCTAACTATGGCTACACCTTC.

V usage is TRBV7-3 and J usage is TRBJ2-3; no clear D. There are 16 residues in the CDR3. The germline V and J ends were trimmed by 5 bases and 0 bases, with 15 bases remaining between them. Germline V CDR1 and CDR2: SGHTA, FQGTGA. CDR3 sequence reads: CASSRQPLTSTDTQYF. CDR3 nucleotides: TGTGCCAGCAGCCGTCAACCCCTGACCAGCACAGATACGCAGTATTTT.